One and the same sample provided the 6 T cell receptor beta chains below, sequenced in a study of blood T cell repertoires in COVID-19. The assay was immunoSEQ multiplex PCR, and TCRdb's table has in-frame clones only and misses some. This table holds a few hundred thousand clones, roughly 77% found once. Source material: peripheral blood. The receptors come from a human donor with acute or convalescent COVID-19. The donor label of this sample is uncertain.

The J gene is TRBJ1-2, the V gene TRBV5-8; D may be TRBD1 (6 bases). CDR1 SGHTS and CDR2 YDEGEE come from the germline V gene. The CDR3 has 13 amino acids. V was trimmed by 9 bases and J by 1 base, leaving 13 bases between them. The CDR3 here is CAKKTGFNYGYTF. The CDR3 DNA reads TGTGCCAAAAAAACAGGGTTTAACTATGGCTACACCTTC.

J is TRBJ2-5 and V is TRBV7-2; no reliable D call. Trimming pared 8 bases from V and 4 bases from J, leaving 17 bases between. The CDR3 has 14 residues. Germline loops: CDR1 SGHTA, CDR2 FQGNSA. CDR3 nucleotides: TGTGCCAGCCAGAGGTTGAGTAGTACAGAGACCCAGTACTTC. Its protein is CASQRLSSTETQYF.

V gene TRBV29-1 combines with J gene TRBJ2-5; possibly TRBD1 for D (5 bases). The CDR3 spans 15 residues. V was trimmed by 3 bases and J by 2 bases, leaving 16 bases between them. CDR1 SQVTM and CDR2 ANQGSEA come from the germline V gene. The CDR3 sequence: CSVDPRFRAQETQYF. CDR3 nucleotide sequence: TGCAGCGTTGATCCCAGATTCAGGGCACAAGAGACCCAGTACTTC.

Here the CDR3 reads CASSLVDREYF. The CDR3 coding sequence is TGTGCCAGCAGCTTGGTGGACAGGGAATATTTT. The chain has TRBV5-5 and TRBJ1-3, with 8 bases fitting TRBD1. In germline, CDR1 is SGHKS, CDR2 YYEKEE (reference sequence). J lost 15 bases, V lost 0 bases, and 2 bases had no gene match. This CDR3 comprises 11 residues.

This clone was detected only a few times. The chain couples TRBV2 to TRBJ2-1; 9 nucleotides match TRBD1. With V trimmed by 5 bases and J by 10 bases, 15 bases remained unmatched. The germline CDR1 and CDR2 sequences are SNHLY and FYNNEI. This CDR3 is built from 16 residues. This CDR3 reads CASSNLPGQGRREQFF. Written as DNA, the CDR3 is TGTGCCAGCAGTAACCTTCCGGGACAGGGTAGGAGGGAGCAGTTCTTC. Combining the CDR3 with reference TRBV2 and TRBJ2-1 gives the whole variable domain EPEVTQTPSHQVTQMGQEVILRCVPISNHLYFYWYRQILGQKVEFLVSFYNNEISEKSEIFDDQFSVERPDGSNFTLKIRSTKLEDSAMYFCASSNLPGQGRREQFFGPGTRLTVL.

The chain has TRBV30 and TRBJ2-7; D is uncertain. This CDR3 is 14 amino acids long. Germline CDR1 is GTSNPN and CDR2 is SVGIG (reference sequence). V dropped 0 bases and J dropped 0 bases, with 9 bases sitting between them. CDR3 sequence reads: CAWSVGPGSYEQYF. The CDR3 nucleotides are TGTGCCTGGAGTGTAGGCCCGGGCTCCTACGAGCAGTACTTC.